Shown below are 7 T cell receptor beta chains from a single sample sequenced in a study of CD8+ T cells in alopecia areata. A panel of CD4, CD8alpha, NKG2D, NKG2ACE and other markers served to sort pooled cutaneous lymph node cells. Extracted from the samples, RNA was reverse transcribed into cDNA to serve as the sequencing template. The method was immunoSEQ multiplex PCR; TCRdb's version includes in-frame clones alone and lacks a portion of them. The data show about 300,000 clones, with none appearing a single time. The sequenced sample consisted of CD4+ T cells sorted from a lymph node. The receptors stem from a C3H/HeJ mouse with alopecia areata. For this strain, the MHC haplotype corresponds to H2-k.

With respect to this clone: Gene names are the mouse ones. The sequenced fragment ends 4 residues before the CDR3 boundary, so the rest is inferred from the germline J gene. This sequence joins TRBV31 and TRBJ1-2; 7 nucleotides align to TRBD1. With V trimmed by 1 base and J by 0 bases, 2 bases remained unmatched. This CDR3 is built from 14 residues. Germline CDR1 is GKSSPN and CDR2 is SITVG. This CDR3 is CAWSRQGSNSDYTF. The CDR3 bases that were read are TGTGCCTGGAGTCGACAGGGTTCAAACTCC. Full variable domain (outside the CDR3, taken from reference TRBV31 and TRBJ1-2): AQTIHQWPVAEIKAVGSPLSLGCTIKGKSSPNLYWYWQATGGTLQQLFYSITVGQVESVVQLNLSASRPKDDQFILSTEKLLLSHSGFYLCAWSRQGSNSDYTFGSGTRLLVI.

In the case of this clone: Mouse names are used for the genes. The read ends 4 residues before the CDR3 terminus; that terminus is restored from the germline J gene. J is TRBJ2-3 and V is TRBV13-1; perhaps TRBD2 as D (6 bases). Germline CDR1 is NSHNY and CDR2 is SYGAGN. Trimming left V 0 bases short and J 0 bases short, with 11 bases between. The CDR3 consists of 16 residues. Partial CDR3 DNA: TGTGCCAGCAGTGATGCCTCGGGACTAAGTGCAGAA. Protein product: CASSDASGLSAE. Given in full, the CDR3 is CASSDASGLSAETLYF.

This clone was counted at least ten times. The listed genes are named as in mouse. The read halts 4 residues ahead of the CDR3 end, with the missing end drawn from the germline J gene. This chain links TRBV13-1 with TRBJ1-2, with 7 nucleotides matching TRBD1. J gave up 4 bases and V 0 bases, and 6 bases lay outside the gene matches. The CDR3 is made up of 15 amino acids. Germline CDR1 is NSHNY and CDR2 is SYGAGN. This CDR3 reads CASSDVTGLGSDYTF. The sequenced part of the CDR3 DNA is TGTGCCAGCAGTGATGTGACAGGGTTGGGCTCC.

This clone has only a few counts. Each gene name is a mouse one. The sequence runs out 3 residues before the end of the CDR3; the remainder is reconstructed from the germline J gene. The chain recombines TRBV19 with TRBJ1-6; TRBD1 aligns across 8 bases. TRBJ1-6 is flagged as an ORF with uncertain function. V shed 6 bases and J 6 bases; nucleotides not matched to a gene: 5. This CDR3 has 14 amino acids. Germline CDR1 FNHDT, CDR2 SITEND (reference sequence). The CDR3: CASNDRGSNSPLYF. The part of the CDR3 DNA that was read is TGTGCCAGCAATGACAGGGGAAGTAATTCGCCC.

This clone was seen a few times. These gene names are mouse names. The read finishes 4 residues shy of the CDR3 end, and the germline J gene is used to complete it. The chain is built from TRBV1 and TRBJ2-2, with TRBD2 matching 9 bases. Trimming took 4 bases from V and 2 from J; bases not matched to a gene: 2. CDR1 is NSQYPW, CDR2 LRSPGD, per germline (reference sequence). The CDR3 consists of 15 residues. The sequenced CDR3 bases are TGCACCTGCAGTGGACTGGGGGAGAACACCGGG. It specifies CTCSGLGENTG. The entire CDR3 protein reads CTCSGLGENTGQLYF.

To note about this clone: Gene names and germline match the mouse. Sequencing ends 4 residues short of the CDR3 end; the germline J gene provides the rest. The J gene is TRBJ2-7, the V gene TRBV1; D may be TRBD2 (5 bases). The CDR3 sequence is 12 residues long. Germline V gene sequence: CDR1 NSQYPW, CDR2 LRSPGD (reference sequence). The part of the CDR3 DNA that was read is TGCACCTGCAGTGCGGACTTTTAT. Its translation: CTCSADFY. The full CDR3 is CTCSADFYEQYF.

This clone was observed a few times. Germline and genes: mouse. The read terminates 4 residues before the CDR3 end, so the remaining end is supplied by the germline J gene. Other DNA sequences from this sample encode an identical CDR3 as well. The chain links TRBV5 to TRBJ2-5; D gene uncertain. This CDR3 is built from 14 residues. Germline-derived CDR1 and CDR2 are LGHNA and YNLKQL (reference sequence). CDR3 sequence: CASSQERVQDTQYF. The part of the CDR3 DNA that was read is TGTGCCAGCAGCCAAGAAAGGGTGCAGGAC.